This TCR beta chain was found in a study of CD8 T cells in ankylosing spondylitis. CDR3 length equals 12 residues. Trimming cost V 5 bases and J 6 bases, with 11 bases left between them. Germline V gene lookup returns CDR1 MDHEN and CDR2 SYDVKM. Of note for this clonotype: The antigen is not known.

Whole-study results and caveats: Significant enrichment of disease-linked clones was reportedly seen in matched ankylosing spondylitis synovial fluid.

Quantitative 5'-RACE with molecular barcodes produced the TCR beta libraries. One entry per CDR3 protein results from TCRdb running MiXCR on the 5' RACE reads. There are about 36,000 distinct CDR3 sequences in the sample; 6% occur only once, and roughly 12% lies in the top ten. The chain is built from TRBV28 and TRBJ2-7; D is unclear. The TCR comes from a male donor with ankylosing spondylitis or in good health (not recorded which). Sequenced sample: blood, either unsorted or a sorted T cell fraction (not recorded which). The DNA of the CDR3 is TGTGCCAGCAGTCCGCCAACAGCCGAGCAGTACTTC. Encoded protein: CASSPPTAEQYF.